These 18 T cell receptor beta chains originate from one sample sequenced in a study of blood T cell repertoires in COVID-19. The method was immunoSEQ multiplex PCR; TCRdb's version includes in-frame clones alone and lacks a portion of them. The table records about 280,000 clones, around 89% of them present only once. Sequencing was performed on PBMCs or T cells enriched from blood (not recorded which). These receptors were collected from a woman aged 18-35 years with acute COVID-19.

J is TRBJ2-5 and V is TRBV27, with 8 bases fitting TRBD1. The germline V gene encodes CDR1 MNHEY and CDR2 SMNVEV (reference sequence). After removal of 5 bases from V and 5 bases from J, the junction contained 7 bases not matched to a gene. This CDR3 is 14 amino acids long. The CDR3 protein is CASSTQGAGETQYF. The CDR3, as DNA: TGTGCCAGCAGTACTCAGGGGGCAGGGGAGACCCAGTACTTC.

The chain joins TRBV11-2 to TRBJ2-7, with TRBD1 as a possible D gene (6 bases). Trimming removed 0 bases from V and 2 bases from J, with 17 bases in between. The CDR3 is 17 amino acids. The germline gives CDR1 SGHAT, CDR2 FQNNGV. The CDR3 DNA reads TGTGCCAGCAGCTTAGAGGCTGGGGGCTATATGACCTACGAGCAGTACTTC. Amino acids: CASSLEAGGYMTYEQYF.

The V call is TRBV19, the J call TRBJ2-1; D is ambiguous. The CDR3 covers 14 residues. The V gene lost 4 bases and the J gene lost 6 bases, with 13 bases spanning the gap. CDR1 LNHDA and CDR2 SQIVND come from the germline V gene (reference sequence). The CDR3 DNA reads as TGTGCCAGTAGTAACCCCCGCAGGTTCAATGAGCAGTTCTTC. It translates to CASSNPRRFNEQFF.

This rearrangement joins TRBV5-5 to TRBJ2-1; 12 nucleotides align to TRBD2. This CDR3 has 15 amino acids. Germline values: CDR1 SGHKS, CDR2 YYEKEE (reference sequence). Trimming removed 1 base from V and 6 bases from J; junction bases left unmatched: 2. CDR3 in DNA: TGTGCCAGCAGCTTGTTACTAGCGGGAGGCAATGAGCAGTTCTTC. It specifies CASSLLLAGGNEQFF.

The V and J genes are TRBV7-9 and TRBJ2-1; TRBD1 aligns across 11 bases. V gave up 6 bases and J gave up 12 bases; unmatched junction bases: 7. From germline, CDR1 is SEHNR and CDR2 FQNEAQ (reference sequence). The CDR3 has 13 amino acids. The DNA of the CDR3 is TGTGCCAGCAGGTGGACAGGGGGCCCTGCGCAGTTCTTC. It yields the protein CASRWTGGPAQFF.

The rearrangement links TRBV11-2 to TRBJ2-1, with 10 nucleotides matching TRBD2. The CDR3 length is 16 residues. Germline values: CDR1 SGHAT, CDR2 FQNNGV. V shed 5 bases and J 6 bases; nucleotides not matched to a gene: 10. As DNA, the CDR3 is TGTGCCAGCAGCGCCCTCAAGCGGGAGGGCCGCAATGAGCAGTTCTTC. This codes for CASSALKREGRNEQFF.

J is TRBJ2-1 and V is TRBV2; D uncertain. There are 11 residues in the CDR3. Deletions cut 1 base from V and 10 bases from J, with 5 bases between. Germline CDR1 is SNHLY and CDR2 is FYNNEI. The CDR3 nucleotides are TGTGCCAGCAGTGAAGAAGAGGAGCAGTTCTTC. Translated, it gives CASSEEEEQFF. Together with reference TRBV2 and TRBJ2-1, the CDR3 gives the full variable domain: EPEVTQTPSHQVTQMGQEVILRCVPISNHLYFYWYRQILGQKVEFLVSFYNNEISEKSEIFDDQFSVERPDGSNFTLKIRSTKLEDSAMYFCASSEEEEQFFGPGTRLTVL.

The chain couples TRBV7-9 to TRBJ2-2; 7 bases line up with TRBD2. CDR3 length: 16 residues. V shed 4 bases and J 6 bases; nucleotides not matched to a gene: 11. Germline-derived CDR1 and CDR2 are SEHNR and FQNEAQ (reference sequence). CDR3 protein: CASSYSSGEGAGELFF. For the CDR3, the DNA is TGTGCCAGCAGCTACTCGAGCGGGGAGGGCGCCGGGGAGCTGTTTTTT.

This chain connects TRBV6-2 or TRBV6-3 to TRBJ1-1; TRBD1 is a possible D gene (5 bases). The CDR3 covers 17 residues. V was pared by 2 bases and J by 4 bases, with 20 bases between. Germline V gene lookup returns CDR1 MNHEY and CDR2 SVGEGT. CDR3 in amino acids: CASSYDKRGGGGTEAFF. Here the CDR3 DNA reads TGTGCCAGCAGTTACGATAAACGGGGCGGGGGAGGCACTGAAGCTTTCTTT.

On this clone: Other DNA sequences within the sample encode an identical CDR3. The chain couples TRBV7-9 to TRBJ2-7, with D unresolved. The germline gives CDR1 SEHNR, CDR2 FQNEAQ (reference sequence). The CDR3 sequence is 12 residues long. V lost 5 bases, J lost 4 bases, and 9 bases lay in between. The CDR3, as DNA: TGTGCCAGCAGCCAACTATCATACGAGCAGTACTTC. Translated, it gives CASSQLSYEQYF.

The V and J genes are TRBV15 and TRBJ1-5, with D perhaps matching TRBD1 (6 bases). Trimming pared 2 bases from V and 6 bases from J, leaving 11 bases between. CDR1 is LNHNV and CDR2 is YYDKDF in the germline V gene (reference sequence). The CDR3 is 14 residues long. The DNA for the CDR3 is TGTGCCACCAGCAGAAACAGGGTTGGTCAGCCCCAGCATTTT. It yields the protein CATSRNRVGQPQHF.

The chain has TRBV15 and TRBJ1-6, with 8 nucleotides matching TRBD1. From germline, CDR1 is LNHNV and CDR2 YYDKDF (reference sequence). The CDR3 runs 15 residues. Germline trimming cut 3 bases from V and 7 bases from J; bases unmatched to any gene: 5. The CDR3 bases are TGTGCCACCAGCAGGGGACAGGTTCGAAATTCACCCCTCCACTTT. Its translation is CATSRGQVRNSPLHF.

The rearrangement joins TRBV7-9 to TRBJ2-1; TRBD1 matches 8 bases. CDR3 length equals 15 residues. J was trimmed by 5 bases and V by 5 bases; bases with no gene match: 8. CDR1 and CDR2 from the germline V gene are SEHNR and FQNEAQ (reference sequence). The CDR3 nucleotides are TGTGCCAGCAGCACCAAGGACAGGGATGACAATGAGCAGTTCTTC. This encodes CASSTKDRDDNEQFF.

This chain uses TRBV14 with TRBJ2-1; D gene unclear. This CDR3 has 16 amino acids. Germline V gene data show CDR1 as SGHDN and CDR2 as FVKESK. Trimming removed 1 base from V and 1 base from J, with 11 bases in between. CDR3 region: CASSQVLLASYNEQFF. Here the CDR3 DNA reads TGTGCCAGCAGCCAAGTACTCCTCGCATCCTACAATGAGCAGTTCTTC.

The count of this clone is one. V usage is TRBV5-1 and J usage is TRBJ2-7; the match to TRBD2 covers 7 bases. Germline CDR1 reads SGHRS; CDR2 reads YFSETQ. Losses at the gene ends were 0 bases for V and 4 bases for J; bases not matched to a gene: 4. This CDR3 has 14 residues. DNA for the CDR3: TGCGCCAGCAGCTTGGATGTCGGGAGGTACGAGCAGTACTTC. Translating gives CASSLDVGRYEQYF.

J is TRBJ2-1 and V is TRBV7-3; D is possibly TRBD2 (6 bases). Trimming stripped 4 bases from V and 5 bases from J, with 15 bases between. This CDR3 has 15 amino acids. CDR1 SGHTA and CDR2 FQGTGA come from the germline V gene. CDR3 protein: CASSYGSGPHNEQFF. The CDR3 DNA follows: TGTGCCAGCAGCTACGGAAGCGGGCCCCACAATGAGCAGTTCTTC.

The rearrangement joins TRBV7-3 to TRBJ2-1; 9 nucleotides line up with TRBD2. After removal of 2 bases from V and 7 bases from J, the junction contained 6 bases not matched to a gene. Germline loops: CDR1 SGHTA, CDR2 FQGTGA. This CDR3 comprises 15 residues. The CDR3 DNA is TGTGCCAGCAGCTTAGGGCTAGCGGGAAGGAATGAGCAGTTCTTC. Translation gives CASSLGLAGRNEQFF.

This clone was detected once. This chain uses TRBV6-5 with TRBJ2-1; D gene unclear. The CDR3 sequence is 13 residues long. The germline CDR1 and CDR2 sequences are MNHEY and SVGAGI. Trimming stripped 5 bases from V and 3 bases from J, with 8 bases between. CDR3 DNA sequence: TGTGCCAGCAGTAGCGAGCTCTACAATGAGCAGTTCTTC. This encodes CASSSELYNEQFF.